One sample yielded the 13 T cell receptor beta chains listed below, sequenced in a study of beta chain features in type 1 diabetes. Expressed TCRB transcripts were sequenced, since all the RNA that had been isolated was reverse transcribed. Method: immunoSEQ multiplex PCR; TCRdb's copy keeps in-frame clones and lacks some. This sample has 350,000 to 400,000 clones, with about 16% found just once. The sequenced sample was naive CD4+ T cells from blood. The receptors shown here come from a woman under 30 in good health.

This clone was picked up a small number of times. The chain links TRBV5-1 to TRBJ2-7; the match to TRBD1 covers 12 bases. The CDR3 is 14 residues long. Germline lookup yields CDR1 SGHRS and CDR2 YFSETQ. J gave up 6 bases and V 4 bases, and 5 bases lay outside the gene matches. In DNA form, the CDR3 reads TGCGCCAGCAGCACCGGGACAGGGGGCGCCGAGCAGTACTTC. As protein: CASSTGTGGAEQYF.

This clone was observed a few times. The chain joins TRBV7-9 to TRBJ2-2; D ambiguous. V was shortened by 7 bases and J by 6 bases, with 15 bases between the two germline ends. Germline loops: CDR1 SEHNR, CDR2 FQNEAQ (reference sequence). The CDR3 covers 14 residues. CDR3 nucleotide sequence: TGTGCCAGCACCTCATGGTGGCGGCCCGGGGAGCTGTTTTTT. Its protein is CASTSWWRPGELFF. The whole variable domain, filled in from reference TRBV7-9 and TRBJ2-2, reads DTGVSQNPRHKITKRGQNVTFRCDPISEHNRLYWYRQTLGQGPEFLTYFQNEAQLEKSRLLSDRFSAERPKGSFSTLEIQRTEQGDSAMYLCASTSWWRPGELFFGEGSRLTVL.

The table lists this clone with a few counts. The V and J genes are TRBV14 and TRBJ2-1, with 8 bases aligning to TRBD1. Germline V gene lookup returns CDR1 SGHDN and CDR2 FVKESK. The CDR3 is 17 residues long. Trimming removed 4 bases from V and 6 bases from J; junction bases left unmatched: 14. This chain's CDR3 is CASSLRPGQEGGNEQFF. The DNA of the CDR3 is TGTGCCAGCAGCCTCCGTCCGGGACAGGAGGGGGGCAATGAGCAGTTCTTC.

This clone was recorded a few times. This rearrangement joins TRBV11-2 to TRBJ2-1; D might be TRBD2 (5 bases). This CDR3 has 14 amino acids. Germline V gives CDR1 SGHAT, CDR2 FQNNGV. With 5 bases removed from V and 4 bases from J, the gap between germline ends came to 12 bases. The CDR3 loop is CASSHEGLYNEQFF. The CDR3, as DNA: TGTGCCAGCAGCCACGAGGGATTATACAATGAGCAGTTCTTC.

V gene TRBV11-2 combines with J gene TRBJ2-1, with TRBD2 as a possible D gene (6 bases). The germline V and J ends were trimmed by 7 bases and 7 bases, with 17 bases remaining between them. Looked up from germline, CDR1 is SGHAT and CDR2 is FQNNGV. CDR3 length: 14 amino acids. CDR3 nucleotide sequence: TGTGCCAGCACCACTAGCATTTCGGGAAATGAGCAGTTCTTC. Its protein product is CASTTSISGNEQFF. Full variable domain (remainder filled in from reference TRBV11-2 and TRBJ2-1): EAGVAQSPRYKIIEKRQSVAFWCNPISGHATLYWYQQILGQGPKLLIQFQNNGVVDDSQLPKDRFSAERLKGVDSTLKIQPAKLEDSAVYLCASTTSISGNEQFFGPGTRLTVL.

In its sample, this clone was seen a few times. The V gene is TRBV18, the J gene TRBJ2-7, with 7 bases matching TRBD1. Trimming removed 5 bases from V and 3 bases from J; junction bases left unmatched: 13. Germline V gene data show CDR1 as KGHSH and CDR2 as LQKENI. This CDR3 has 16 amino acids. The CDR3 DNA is TGTGCCAGCTCAGTTAACCCGGGACAGAAGTTCTACGAGCAGTACTTC. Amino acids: CASSVNPGQKFYEQYF.

The CDR3 nucleotides are TGCGCCAGCAGCTTGTGGGGGCGGGATACGCAGTATTTT. This encodes CASSLWGRDTQYF. The chain is built from TRBV5-1 and TRBJ2-3; D perhaps matches TRBD1 (6 bases). There are 13 residues in the CDR3. V was clipped by 1 base and J by 6 bases, with 9 bases between them. Per the germline V gene, CDR1 is SGHRS and CDR2 is YFSETQ.

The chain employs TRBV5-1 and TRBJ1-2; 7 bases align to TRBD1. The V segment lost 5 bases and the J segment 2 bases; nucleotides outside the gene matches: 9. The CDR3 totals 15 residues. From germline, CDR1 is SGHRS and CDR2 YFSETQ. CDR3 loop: CASSPPGQSNYGYTF. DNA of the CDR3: TGCGCCAGCAGTCCCCCGGGACAGAGCAACTATGGCTACACCTTC.

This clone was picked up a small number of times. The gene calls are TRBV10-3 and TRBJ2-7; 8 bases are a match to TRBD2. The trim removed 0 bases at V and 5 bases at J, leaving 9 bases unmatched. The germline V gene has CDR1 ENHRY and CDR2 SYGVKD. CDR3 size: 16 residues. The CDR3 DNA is TGTGCCATCAGTGAGTCTGTTGGCGGGGGGCGCCACGAGCAGTACTTC. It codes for CAISESVGGGRHEQYF.

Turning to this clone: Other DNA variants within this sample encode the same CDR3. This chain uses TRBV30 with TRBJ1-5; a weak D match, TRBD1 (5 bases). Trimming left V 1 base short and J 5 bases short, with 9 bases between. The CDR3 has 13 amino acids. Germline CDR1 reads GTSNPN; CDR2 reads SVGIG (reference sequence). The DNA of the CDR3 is TGTGCCTGGAGTGGGCAGGGTCATCAGCCCCAGCATTTT. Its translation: CAWSGQGHQPQHF. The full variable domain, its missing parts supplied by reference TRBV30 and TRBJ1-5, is SQTIHQWPATLVQPVGSPLSLECTVEGTSNPNLYWYRQAAGRGLQLLFYSVGIGQISSEVPQNLSASRPQDRQFILSSKKLLLSDSGFYLCAWSGQGHQPQHFGDGTRLSIL.

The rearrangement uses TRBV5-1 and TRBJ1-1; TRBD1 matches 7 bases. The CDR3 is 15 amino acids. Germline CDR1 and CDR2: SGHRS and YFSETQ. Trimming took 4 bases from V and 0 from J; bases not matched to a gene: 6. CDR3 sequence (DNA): TGCGCCAGCAGCCCTGGACAGGAGATGAACACTGAAGCTTTCTTT. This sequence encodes CASSPGQEMNTEAFF. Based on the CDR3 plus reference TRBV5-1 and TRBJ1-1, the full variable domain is KAGVTQTPRYLIKTRGQQVTLSCSPISGHRSVSWYQQTPGQGLQFLFEYFSETQRNKGNFPGRFSGRQFSNSRSEMNVSTLELGDSALYLCASSPGQEMNTEAFFGQGTRLTVV.

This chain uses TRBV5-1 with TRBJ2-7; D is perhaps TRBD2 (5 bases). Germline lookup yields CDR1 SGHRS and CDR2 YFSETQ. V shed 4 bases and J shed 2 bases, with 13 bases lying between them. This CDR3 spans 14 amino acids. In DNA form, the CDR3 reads TGCGCCAGCAGCCTCTGGACTGGAACCTACGAGCAGTACTTC. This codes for CASSLWTGTYEQYF.

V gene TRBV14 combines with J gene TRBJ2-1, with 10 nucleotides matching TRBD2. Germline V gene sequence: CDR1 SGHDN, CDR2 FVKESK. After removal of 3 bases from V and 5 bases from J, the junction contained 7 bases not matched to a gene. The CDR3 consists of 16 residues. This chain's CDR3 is CASSHLGTSANNEQFF. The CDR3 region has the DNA TGTGCCAGCAGCCACCTGGGGACTAGCGCAAACAATGAGCAGTTCTTC. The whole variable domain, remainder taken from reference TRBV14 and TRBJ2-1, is EAGVTQFPSHSVIEKGQTVTLRCDPISGHDNLYWYRRVMGKEIKFLLHFVKESKQDESGMPNNRFLAERTGGTYSTLKVQPAELEDSGVYFCASSHLGTSANNEQFFGPGTRLTVL.